The rows below give T cell receptor beta chains drawn from one sample of a study of shared clonotypes between healthy human individuals. Repertoires were generated with immunoSEQ multiplex PCR, while TCRdb's copy carries only in-frame clones and drops some. The sample includes 1.5 million to 2.5 million clones, around 96% of them seen just once. Sequenced input: naive CD8+ T cells sorted from blood. Source of these receptors: a man aged 18 to 30 in good health. Each CDR3 is given with its conserved first and last residue. The order of the fields is D gene, V gene, clone size, J gene, CDR3 DNA, CDR3 protein. D genes are given only for firm matches. Clone size is shown for a subset of rows, as once, few, many or a class of expanded clone.

.	TRBV9	.	TRBJ2-7	TGTGCCAGCAGCGACGAATTATCCTACGAGCAGTACTTC	CASSDELSYEQYF
TRBD1	TRBV5-4	.	TRBJ2-7	TGTGCCAGCAGCTCCGGGACAGGGCTCCACGAGCAGTACTTC	CASSSGTGLHEQYF
.	TRBV25-1	.	TRBJ2-7	TGTGCCAGATCCCCACGGGGGGCGCACTACGAGCAGTACTTC	CARSPRGAHYEQYF
TRBD2	TRBV2	.	TRBJ2-1	TGTGCCAGCAGTGGAGCCGGGACTAGCATTAGTCATGAGCAGTTCTTC	CASSGAGTSISHEQFF
TRBD1	TRBV29-1	.	TRBJ1-1	TGCAGCGTACGGACAGGGACCACCACTGAAGCTTTCTTT	CSVRTGTTTEAFF
TRBD2	TRBV5-1	.	TRBJ2-5	TGCGCCAGCAGCTTCAGGACTAGCGGGCAAGAGACCCAGTACTTC	CASSFRTSGQETQYF
.	TRBV11-2	.	TRBJ2-7	TGTGCCAGCAGCCTCCTTGAAGCGTTACTCGAGCAGTACTTC	CASSLLEALLEQYF
TRBD1	TRBV30	.	TRBJ2-2	TGTGCCTGGAGCGCAACAGGGGCCGGGGAGCTGTTTTTT	CAWSATGAGELFF
.	TRBV9	.	TRBJ2-7	TGTGCCAGCAGCGTGGGGGGAGAGTACGAGCAGTACTTC	CASSVGGEYEQYF
TRBD1	TRBV6-6	.	TRBJ1-2	TGTGCCAGCAGTTTGGACAGGGGTGGCTACACCTTC	CASSLDRGGYTF
.	TRBV6-5	.	TRBJ1-2	TGTGCCAGCAGTTACACGTTTCCTCCCTTGGACTATGGCTACACCTTC	CASSYTFPPLDYGYTF
.	TRBV7-9	.	TRBJ1-5	TGTGCCAGCAGTGCACCGGGGCCCAATCAGCCCCAGCATTTT	CASSAPGPNQPQHF
TRBD1	TRBV5-1	.	TRBJ2-7	TGCGCCAGCAGGTTCCCTCAGGGGGAGGAGCAGTACTTC	CASRFPQGEEQYF
TRBD2	TRBV4-3	.	TRBJ2-7	TGCGCCAGCAGCCCTGTACCCCTAGCGGGAGAGTACGAGCAGTACTTC	CASSPVPLAGEYEQYF
.	TRBV4-1	few	TRBJ1-4	TGCGCCAGCAGCCAAGGTGGGGGTGAAAAACTGTTTTTT	CASSQGGGEKLFF
.	TRBV28	.	TRBJ1-2	TGTGCCAGCAGTTTCCGTATCACCGGGTCCTCGGGCTACACCTTC	CASSFRITGSSGYTF
.	TRBV13	.	TRBJ2-1	TGTGCCAGCAGCGAACATACTGGCAGGGATGGCTACAATGAGCAGTTCTTC	CASSEHTGRDGYNEQFF
.	TRBV23-1	.	TRBJ2-1	TGCGCCAGCAGTCAGTCAAGGCACAATGAGCAGTTCTTC	CASSQSRHNEQFF
.	TRBV6-5	.	TRBJ2-7	TGTGCCAGCAGCGGGAACATCTACGAGCAGTACTTC	CASSGNIYEQYF
.	TRBV15	once	TRBJ1-4	TGTGCCACCAGCAGAGGGGGGCAACCCCCCGAAAAACTGTTTTTT	CATSRGGQPPEKLFF
.	TRBV5-8	.	TRBJ1-2	TGTGCCAGCAGCTCAAATCAACAGGGCGACTTTAACTATGGCTACACCTTC	CASSSNQQGDFNYGYTF
.	TRBV2	once	TRBJ1-1	TGTGCCAGCAGTGGTCTCAGGGGCCAAGCTTTCTTT	CASSGLRGQAFF
.	TRBV27	once	TRBJ1-1	TGTGCCAGCAGTCCGTCGGCAGGGGACGAAAACACTGAAGCTTTCTTT	CASSPSAGDENTEAFF
.	TRBV7-9	.	TRBJ1-4	TGTGCCAGCAGCCCCCTCTGGGGCAGGGATAATGAAAAACTGTTTTTT	CASSPLWGRDNEKLFF
.	TRBV5-4	.	TRBJ2-2	TGTGCCAGCAGCTTGGACAGGGCGAACACCGGGGAGCTGTTTTTT	CASSLDRANTGELFF
.	TRBV5-6	few	TRBJ1-6	TGTGCCAGCAGCTTGACAGAGGGTTCACCCCTCCACTTT	CASSLTEGSPLHF
.	TRBV25-1	.	TRBJ1-2	TGTGCCAGCGTGGGACGGAACTATGGCTACACCTTC	CASVGRNYGYTF
.	TRBV6-5	once	TRBJ2-1	TGTGCCAGCAGTTCCACGGGACTCCCCTCGGATGAGCAGTTCTTC	CASSSTGLPSDEQFF
.	TRBV10-1	.	TRBJ2-7	TGCGCCAGCAGCAACGGGGTTTCCTACGAGCAGTACTTC	CASSNGVSYEQYF
.	TRBV7-9	.	TRBJ1-1	TGTGCCAGCAGCTTAGAGGTAGATTGGGAGGAAGCTTTCTTT	CASSLEVDWEEAFF
.	TRBV4-1	.	TRBJ1-2	TGCGCCAGCAGCCAGGTAGCAGGGGGCTACACCTTC	CASSQVAGGYTF
TRBD1	TRBV11-2	.	TRBJ2-1	TGTGCCAGCAGCTTAGTATCAGGACAGGGGAACAATGAGCAGTTCTTC	CASSLVSGQGNNEQFF
.	TRBV11-2	.	TRBJ2-7	TGTGCCAGCAGCTTATATGGGAACAGGGAGTATGACGAGCAGTACTTC	CASSLYGNREYDEQYF
.	TRBV11-2	.	TRBJ1-1	TGTGCCAGCAGCTTTGGAGGGGGGCTGAACACTGAAGCTTTCTTT	CASSFGGGLNTEAFF
.	TRBV2	.	TRBJ1-5	TGTGCCAGCAGTGGTGAGGGATTGAGAGGGTCTGAGAATCAGCCCCAGCATTTT	CASSGEGLRGSENQPQHF
TRBD2	TRBV5-4	once	TRBJ2-3	TGTGCCAGCAGCTTTATAGCGGGACCTAGCACAGATACGCAGTATTTT	CASSFIAGPSTDTQYF
TRBD2	TRBV19	.	TRBJ2-5	TGTGCCAGTAGTATCTCAGCGGGGGGCCAAGAGACCCAGTACTTC	CASSISAGGQETQYF
.	TRBV11-2	once	TRBJ2-7	TGTGCCAGCAGCTTAGTACTATGGGAAGTCAAGTACTTC	CASSLVLWEVKYF
.	TRBV29-1	.	TRBJ2-7	TGCAGCGTGGTAGGGGGCTACGAGCAGTACTTC	CSVVGGYEQYF
.	TRBV7-9	.	TRBJ2-1	TGTGCCAGCATAGGGAGCTCCTACAATGAGCAGTTCTTC	CASIGSSYNEQFF
TRBD2	TRBV6-1	.	TRBJ2-7	TGTGCCAGCAGTGAAGCTCTTTCGGGGGGAACCTACGAGCAGTACTTC	CASSEALSGGTYEQYF
TRBD1	TRBV29-1	.	TRBJ2-5	TGCAGCGTTGCGCCGGGACAGGGAGAGACCCAGTACTTC	CSVAPGQGETQYF
.	TRBV10-2	.	TRBJ1-4	TGCGCCAGCAGTGAGTCGCATGAGGGATTGAGGGAAAAACTGTTTTTT	CASSESHEGLREKLFF
.	TRBV9	.	TRBJ1-6	TGTGCCAGCAGCCCTTGGAGGTCTAATTCACCCCTCCACTTT	CASSPWRSNSPLHF
TRBD1	TRBV19	.	TRBJ2-3	TGTGCCAGTAGTAGGACAGGGGGCTACACAGATACGCAGTATTTT	CASSRTGGYTDTQYF
.	TRBV7-9	once	TRBJ2-2	TGTGCCAGCAGCTCGAGCGCTCGGGACGGCGGGGAGCTGTTTTTT	CASSSSARDGGELFF
TRBD2	TRBV12-5	.	TRBJ2-5	TGTGCTAGTGGTTACGCCGACGTCCCCCTAGCGGGAATAGCAACCCAGTACTTC	CASGYADVPLAGIATQYF
.	TRBV28	.	TRBJ1-6	TGTGCCAGCAGTTTGTCCAGAACCTCACCCCTCCACTTT	CASSLSRTSPLHF
.	TRBV19	.	TRBJ2-5	TGTGCCAGTAGTATACCTCAGGGTATGGGGGGAGAGACCCAGTACTTC	CASSIPQGMGGETQYF
.	TRBV2	.	TRBJ2-7	TGTGCCAGCAGTCCGGGACTGGAGTCCTACGAGCAGTACTTC	CASSPGLESYEQYF
TRBD1	TRBV9	.	TRBJ2-1	TGTGCCAGCAGCGGATGGACAGGGGGGTCCTACAATGAGCAGTTCTTC	CASSGWTGGSYNEQFF
TRBD2	TRBV7-9	.	TRBJ2-3	TGTGCCAGCGGGGCAGGGAGGGGCACAGATACGCAGTATTTT	CASGAGRGTDTQYF
.	TRBV7-9	.	TRBJ2-2	TGTGCCAGCAGCTTCGAACCGGGACTCAACACCGGGGAGCTGTTTTTT	CASSFEPGLNTGELFF